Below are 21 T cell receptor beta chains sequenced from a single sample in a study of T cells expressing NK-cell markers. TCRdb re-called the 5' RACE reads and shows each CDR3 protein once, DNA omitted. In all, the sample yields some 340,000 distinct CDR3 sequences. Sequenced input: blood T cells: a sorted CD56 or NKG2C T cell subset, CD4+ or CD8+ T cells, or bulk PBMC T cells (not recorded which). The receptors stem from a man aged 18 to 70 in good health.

CDR3 sequence: CASGPGTGLPYEQYF. The chain carries TRBV12-5 and TRBJ2-7; TCRdb calls TRBD1, which cannot be checked without DNA. This CDR3 spans 15 amino acids. The germline V gene has CDR1 LGHNT and CDR2 FRNRAP.

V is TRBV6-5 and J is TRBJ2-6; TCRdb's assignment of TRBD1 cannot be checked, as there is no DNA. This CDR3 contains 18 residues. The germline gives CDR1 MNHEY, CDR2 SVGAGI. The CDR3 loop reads CASSFTGGDPSGANVLTF.

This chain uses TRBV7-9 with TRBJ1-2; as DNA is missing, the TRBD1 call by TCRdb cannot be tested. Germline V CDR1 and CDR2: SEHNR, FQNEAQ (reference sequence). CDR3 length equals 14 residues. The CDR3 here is CASSSQVRTYGYTF.

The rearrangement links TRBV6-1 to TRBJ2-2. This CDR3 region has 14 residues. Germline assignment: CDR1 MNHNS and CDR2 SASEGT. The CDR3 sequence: CASEGSTNTGELFF.

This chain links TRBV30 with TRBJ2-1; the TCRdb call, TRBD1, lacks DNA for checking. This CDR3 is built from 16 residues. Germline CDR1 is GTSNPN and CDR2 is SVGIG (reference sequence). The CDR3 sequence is CAWRTQRGQGTNEQFF.

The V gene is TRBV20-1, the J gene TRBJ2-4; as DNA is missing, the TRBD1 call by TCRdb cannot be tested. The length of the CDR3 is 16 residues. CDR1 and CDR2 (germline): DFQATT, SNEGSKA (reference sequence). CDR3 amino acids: CSATTGPVLGRNIQYF.

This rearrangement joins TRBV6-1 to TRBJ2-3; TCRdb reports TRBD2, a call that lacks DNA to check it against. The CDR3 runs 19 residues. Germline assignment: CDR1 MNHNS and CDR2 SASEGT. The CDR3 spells CASSERPFWEGGFTDTQYF.

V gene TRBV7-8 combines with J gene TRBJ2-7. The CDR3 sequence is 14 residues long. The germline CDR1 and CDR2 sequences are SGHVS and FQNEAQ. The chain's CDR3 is CASSRGRIAYEQYF.

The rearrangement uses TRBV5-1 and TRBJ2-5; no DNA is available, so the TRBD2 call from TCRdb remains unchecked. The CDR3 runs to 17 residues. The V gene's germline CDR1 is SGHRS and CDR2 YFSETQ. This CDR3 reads CASSLALVQGSKETQYF.

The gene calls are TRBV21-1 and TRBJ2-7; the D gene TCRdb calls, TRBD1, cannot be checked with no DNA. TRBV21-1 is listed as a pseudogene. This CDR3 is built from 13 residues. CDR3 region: CASSNLRGNEQYF.

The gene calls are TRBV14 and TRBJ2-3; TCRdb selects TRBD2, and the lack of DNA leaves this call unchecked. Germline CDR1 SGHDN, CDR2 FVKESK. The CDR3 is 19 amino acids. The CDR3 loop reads CASSRTGTSGGHSTDTQYF. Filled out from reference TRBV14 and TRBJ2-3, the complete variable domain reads EAGVTQFPSHSVIEKGQTVTLRCDPISGHDNLYWYRRVMGKEIKFLLHFVKESKQDESGMPNNRFLAERTGGTYSTLKVQPAELEDSGVYFCASSRTGTSGGHSTDTQYFGPGTRLTVL.

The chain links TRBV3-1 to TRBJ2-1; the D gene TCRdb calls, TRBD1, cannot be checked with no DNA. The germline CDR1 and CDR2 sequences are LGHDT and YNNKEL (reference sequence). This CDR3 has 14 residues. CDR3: CASSQAGANNEQFF.

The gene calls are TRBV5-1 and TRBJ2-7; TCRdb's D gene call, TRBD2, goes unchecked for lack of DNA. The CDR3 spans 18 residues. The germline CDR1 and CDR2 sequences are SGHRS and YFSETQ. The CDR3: CASSSPLQAEYSSYEQYF.

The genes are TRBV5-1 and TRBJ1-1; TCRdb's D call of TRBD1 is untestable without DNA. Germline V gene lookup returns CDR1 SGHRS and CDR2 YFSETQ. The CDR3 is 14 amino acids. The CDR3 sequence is CASRYTGTNTEAFF.

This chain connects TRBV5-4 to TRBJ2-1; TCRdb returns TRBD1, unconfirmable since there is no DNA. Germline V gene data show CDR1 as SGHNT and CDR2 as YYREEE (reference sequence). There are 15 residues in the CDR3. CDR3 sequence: CASSLAGQGAYEQFF.

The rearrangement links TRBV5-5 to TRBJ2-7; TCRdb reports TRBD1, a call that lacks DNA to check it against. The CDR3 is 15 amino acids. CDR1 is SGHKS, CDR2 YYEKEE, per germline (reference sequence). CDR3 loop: CASSPSLDRLYEQYF.

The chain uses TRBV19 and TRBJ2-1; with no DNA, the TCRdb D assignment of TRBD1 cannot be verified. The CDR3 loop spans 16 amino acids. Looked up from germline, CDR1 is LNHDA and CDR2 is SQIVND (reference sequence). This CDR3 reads CASSISAGLSYNEQFF. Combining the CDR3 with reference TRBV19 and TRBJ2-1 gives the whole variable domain DGGITQSPKYLFRKEGQNVTLSCEQNLNHDAMYWYRQDPGQGLRLIYYSQIVNDFQKGDIAEGYSVSREKKESFPLTVTSAQKNPTAFYLCASSISAGLSYNEQFFGPGTRLTVL.

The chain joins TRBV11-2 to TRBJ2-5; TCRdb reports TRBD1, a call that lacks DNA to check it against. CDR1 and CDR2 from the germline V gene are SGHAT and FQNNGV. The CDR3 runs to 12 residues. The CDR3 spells CASSYGSRPQYF.

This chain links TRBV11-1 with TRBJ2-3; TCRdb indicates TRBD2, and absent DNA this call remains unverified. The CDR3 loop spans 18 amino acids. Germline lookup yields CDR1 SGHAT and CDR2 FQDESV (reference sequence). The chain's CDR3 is CASSLKGASGESTDTQYF.

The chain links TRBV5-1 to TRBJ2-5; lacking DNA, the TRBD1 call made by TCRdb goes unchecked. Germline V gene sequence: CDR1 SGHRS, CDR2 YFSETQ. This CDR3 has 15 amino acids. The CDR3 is CASSLDRRSGETQYF.

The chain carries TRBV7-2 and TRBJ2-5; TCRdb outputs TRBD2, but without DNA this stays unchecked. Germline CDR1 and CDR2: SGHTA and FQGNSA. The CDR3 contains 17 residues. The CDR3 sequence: CDSSSLAGGLYQETQYF.